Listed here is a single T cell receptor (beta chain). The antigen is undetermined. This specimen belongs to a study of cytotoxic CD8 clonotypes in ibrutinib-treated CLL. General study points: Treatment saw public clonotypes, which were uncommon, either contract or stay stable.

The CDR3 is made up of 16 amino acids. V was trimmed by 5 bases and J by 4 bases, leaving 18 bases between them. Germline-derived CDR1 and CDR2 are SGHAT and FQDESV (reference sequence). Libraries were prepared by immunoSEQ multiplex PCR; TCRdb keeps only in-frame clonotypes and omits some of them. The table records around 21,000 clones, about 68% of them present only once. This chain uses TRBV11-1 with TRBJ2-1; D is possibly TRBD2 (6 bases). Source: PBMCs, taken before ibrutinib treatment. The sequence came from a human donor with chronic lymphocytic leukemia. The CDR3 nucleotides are TGTGCCAGCAGCCGAGCGGGCGGTTTTATTTACAATGAGCAGTTCTTC. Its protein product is CASSRAGGFIYNEQFF.